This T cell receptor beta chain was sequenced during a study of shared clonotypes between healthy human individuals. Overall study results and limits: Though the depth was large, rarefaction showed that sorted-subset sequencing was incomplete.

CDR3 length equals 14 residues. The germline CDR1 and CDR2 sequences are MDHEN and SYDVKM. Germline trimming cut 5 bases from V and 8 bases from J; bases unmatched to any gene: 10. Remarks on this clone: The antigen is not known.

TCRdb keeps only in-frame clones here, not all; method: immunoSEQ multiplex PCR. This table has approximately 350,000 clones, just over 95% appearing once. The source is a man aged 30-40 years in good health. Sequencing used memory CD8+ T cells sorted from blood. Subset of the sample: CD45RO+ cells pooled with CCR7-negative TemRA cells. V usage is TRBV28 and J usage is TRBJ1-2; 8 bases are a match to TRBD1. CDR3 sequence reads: CASSAMGQEAGYTF. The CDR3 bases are TGTGCCAGCAGTGCGATGGGACAGGAAGCGGGCTACACCTTC.